The present T cell receptor beta chain was sequenced within a study of blood T cell repertoires in COVID-19. The CDR3 length is 14 residues. Germline V gene data show CDR1 as LGHDT and CDR2 as YNNKEL (reference sequence). Trimming removed 1 base from V and 9 bases from J; junction bases left unmatched: 6. Original methodology: How many nucleated cells were present was estimated from reference gene primer amplification. Produced via immunoSEQ multiplex PCR; TCRdb's table is partial and in-frame only. The V and J calls and clone size are taken from that table; D and trimming were inferred from the DNA. There are over 200,000 clones in the sample; 70% to 85% occur only once, and less than 2% lies in the top ten. The age range of participants was about 18 to 89 years, with residence in about two dozen US areas. Cohort 3 recovered donors had two negative PCRs, clearance, or symptom resolution.

The V call is TRBV3-1 (or the pseudogene TRBV3-2), the J call TRBJ2-1; TRBD1 agrees at 7 bases. The material sequenced was PBMCs or T cells enriched from blood (not recorded which). The receptor was derived from a man in his sixties who had recovered from COVID-19. The CDR3 protein is CASSQGGRQGEQFF. CDR3 bases: TGTGCCAGCAGCCAAGGCGGCAGACAGGGTGAGCAGTTCTTC.